The clone carrying this T cell receptor beta chain was seen just once. The antigen is unknown. A read error is likely, as this CDR3 ends without the conserved phenylalanine or tryptophan. The DNA is left out, because the CDR3 cannot be placed on it with certainty; the CDR3 is given as TCRdb lists it. Both ends counted, the CDR3 spans 17 residues. 5'RACE template switching added a universal primer site and UMIs to TCR cDNA. Each CDR3 protein gets one entry after TCRdb re-called the 5' RACE reads with MiXCR. The data show about 170,000 distinct CDR3 sequences, 6.2% seen once. This record comes from a study of T cells after yellow fever vaccination. Study summary: Preparation used SMART-Seq v4 Ultra Low Input for the low-cell-number fractions.

Study results and caveats: Overlap between CD4 and CD8 compartments was detected for a small share of clonotypes. Weaker, the secondary response peaked sooner, at day 5 versus 15.

This sequence joins TRBV8-2 and TRBJ2-1; TRBD1, as called in the table, went unchecked against the DNA. TRBV8-2 is a pseudogene segment. The TCR sequence derives from a man aged 18 to 30 who received the YFV17D yellow fever vaccine. Here the sequenced sample was CD4+ T cells sorted from PBMCs, taken on the day of the first yellow fever vaccination. Here the CDR3 reads CASTPGVGRESYNEQFL.